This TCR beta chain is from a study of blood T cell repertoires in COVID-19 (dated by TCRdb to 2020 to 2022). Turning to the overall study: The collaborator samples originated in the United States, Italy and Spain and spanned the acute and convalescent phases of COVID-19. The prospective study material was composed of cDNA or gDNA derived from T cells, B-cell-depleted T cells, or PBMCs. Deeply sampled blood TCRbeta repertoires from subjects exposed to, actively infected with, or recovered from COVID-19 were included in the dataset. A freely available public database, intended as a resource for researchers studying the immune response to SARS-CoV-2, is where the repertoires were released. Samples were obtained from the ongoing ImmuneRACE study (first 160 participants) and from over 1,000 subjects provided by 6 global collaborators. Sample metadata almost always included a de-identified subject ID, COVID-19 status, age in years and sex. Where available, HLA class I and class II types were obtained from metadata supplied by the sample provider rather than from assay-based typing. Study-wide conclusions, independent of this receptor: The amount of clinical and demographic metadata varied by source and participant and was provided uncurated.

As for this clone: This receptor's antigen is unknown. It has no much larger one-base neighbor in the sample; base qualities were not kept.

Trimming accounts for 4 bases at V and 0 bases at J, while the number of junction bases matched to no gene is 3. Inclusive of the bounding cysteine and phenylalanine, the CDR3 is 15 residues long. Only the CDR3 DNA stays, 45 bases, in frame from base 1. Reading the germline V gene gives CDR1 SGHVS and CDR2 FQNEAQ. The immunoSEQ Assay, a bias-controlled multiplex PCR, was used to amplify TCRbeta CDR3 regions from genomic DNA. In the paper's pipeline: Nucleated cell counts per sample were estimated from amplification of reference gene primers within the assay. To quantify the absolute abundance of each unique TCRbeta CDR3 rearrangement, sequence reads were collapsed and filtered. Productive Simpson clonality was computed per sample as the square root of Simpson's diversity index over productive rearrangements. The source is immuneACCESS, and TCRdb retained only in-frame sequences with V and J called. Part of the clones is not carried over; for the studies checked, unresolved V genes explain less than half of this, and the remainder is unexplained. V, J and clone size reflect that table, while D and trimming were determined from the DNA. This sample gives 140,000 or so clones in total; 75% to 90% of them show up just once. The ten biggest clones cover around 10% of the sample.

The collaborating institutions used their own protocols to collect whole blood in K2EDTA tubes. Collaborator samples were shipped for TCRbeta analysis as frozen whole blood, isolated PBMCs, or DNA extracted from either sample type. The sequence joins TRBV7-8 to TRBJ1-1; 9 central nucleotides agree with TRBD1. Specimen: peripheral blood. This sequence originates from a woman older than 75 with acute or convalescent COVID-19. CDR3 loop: CASSSGQGMNTEAFF. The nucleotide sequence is TGTGCCAGCAGCTCAGGACAGGGGATGAACACTGAAGCTTTCTTT.